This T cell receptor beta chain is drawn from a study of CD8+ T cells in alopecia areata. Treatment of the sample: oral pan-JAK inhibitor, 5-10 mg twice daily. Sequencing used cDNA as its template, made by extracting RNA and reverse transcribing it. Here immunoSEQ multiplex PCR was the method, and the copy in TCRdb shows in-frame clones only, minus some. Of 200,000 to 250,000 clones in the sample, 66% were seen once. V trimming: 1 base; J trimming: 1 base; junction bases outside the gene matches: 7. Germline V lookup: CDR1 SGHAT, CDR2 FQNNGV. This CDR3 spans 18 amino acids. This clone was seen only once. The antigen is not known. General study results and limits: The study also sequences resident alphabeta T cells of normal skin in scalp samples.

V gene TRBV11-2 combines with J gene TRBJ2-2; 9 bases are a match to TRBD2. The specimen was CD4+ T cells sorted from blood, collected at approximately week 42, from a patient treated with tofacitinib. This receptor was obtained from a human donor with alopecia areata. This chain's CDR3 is CASSLVLLSGGNTGELFF. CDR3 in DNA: TGTGCCAGCAGCTTAGTGCTCCTTAGCGGGGGGAACACCGGGGAGCTGTTTTTT.